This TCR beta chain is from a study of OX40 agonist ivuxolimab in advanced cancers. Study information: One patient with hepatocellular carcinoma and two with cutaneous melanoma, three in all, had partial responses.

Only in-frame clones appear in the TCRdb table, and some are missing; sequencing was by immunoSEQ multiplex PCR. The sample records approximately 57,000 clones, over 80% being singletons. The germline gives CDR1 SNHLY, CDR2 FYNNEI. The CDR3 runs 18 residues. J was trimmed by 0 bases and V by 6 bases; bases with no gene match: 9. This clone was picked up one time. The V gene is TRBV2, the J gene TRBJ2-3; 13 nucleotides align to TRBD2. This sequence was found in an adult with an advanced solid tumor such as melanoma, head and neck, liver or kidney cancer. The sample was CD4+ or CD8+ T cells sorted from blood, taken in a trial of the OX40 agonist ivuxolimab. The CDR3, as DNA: TGTGCCAGCAGAGAAACTAGCGGGAGGGCCTTAAGCACAGATACGCAGTATTTT. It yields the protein CASRETSGRALSTDTQYF. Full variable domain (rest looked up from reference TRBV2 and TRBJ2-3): EPEVTQTPSHQVTQMGQEVILRCVPISNHLYFYWYRQILGQKVEFLVSFYNNEISEKSEIFDDQFSVERPDGSNFTLKIRSTKLEDSAMYFCASRETSGRALSTDTQYFGPGTRLTVL.